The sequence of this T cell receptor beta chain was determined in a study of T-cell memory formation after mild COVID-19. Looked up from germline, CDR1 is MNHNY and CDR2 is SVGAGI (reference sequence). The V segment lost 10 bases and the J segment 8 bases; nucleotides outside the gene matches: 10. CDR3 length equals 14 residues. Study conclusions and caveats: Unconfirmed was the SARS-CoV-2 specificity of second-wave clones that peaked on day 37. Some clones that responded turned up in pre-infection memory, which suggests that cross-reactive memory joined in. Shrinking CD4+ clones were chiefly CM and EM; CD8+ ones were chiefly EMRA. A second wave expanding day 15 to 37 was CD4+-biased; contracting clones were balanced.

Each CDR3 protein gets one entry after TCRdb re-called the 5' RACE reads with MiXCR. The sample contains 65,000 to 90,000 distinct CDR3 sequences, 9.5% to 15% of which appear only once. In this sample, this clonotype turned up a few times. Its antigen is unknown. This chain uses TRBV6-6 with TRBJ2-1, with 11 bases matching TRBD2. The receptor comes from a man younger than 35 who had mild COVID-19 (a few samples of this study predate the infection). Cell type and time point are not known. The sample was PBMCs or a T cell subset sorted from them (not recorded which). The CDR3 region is CATETSGVRDEQFF. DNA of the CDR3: TGTGCCACCGAGACTAGCGGGGTTCGGGATGAGCAGTTCTTC.